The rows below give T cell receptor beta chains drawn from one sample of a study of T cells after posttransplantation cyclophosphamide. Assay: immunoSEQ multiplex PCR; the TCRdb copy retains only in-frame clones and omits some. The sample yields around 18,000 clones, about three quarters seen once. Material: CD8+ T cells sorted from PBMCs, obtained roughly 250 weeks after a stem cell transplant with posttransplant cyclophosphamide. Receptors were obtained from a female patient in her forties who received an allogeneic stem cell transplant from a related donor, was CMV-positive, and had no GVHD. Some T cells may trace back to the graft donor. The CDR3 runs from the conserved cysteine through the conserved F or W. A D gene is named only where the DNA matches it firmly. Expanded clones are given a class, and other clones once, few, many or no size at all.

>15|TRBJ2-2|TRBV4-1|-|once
CASSQRAGMSGELFF
TGCGCCAGCAGCCAAAGAGCAGGAATGTCCGGGGAGCTGTTTTTT
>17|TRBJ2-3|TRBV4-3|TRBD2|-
CASSQDLAGGPTDTQYF
TGCGCCAGCAGCCAGGATCTAGCGGGGGGGCCCACAGATACGCAGTATTTT
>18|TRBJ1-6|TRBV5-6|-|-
CASSPTEEAGSYNSPLHF
TGTGCCAGCAGCCCAACGGAAGAAGCGGGCTCCTATAATTCACCCCTCCACTTT
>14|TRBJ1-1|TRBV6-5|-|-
CASSYSATNTEAFF
TGTGCCAGCAGTTACTCGGCCACGAACACTGAAGCTTTCTTT
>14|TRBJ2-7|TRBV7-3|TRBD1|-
CASSLGQGAHEQYF
TGTGCCAGCAGCTTAGGGCAGGGGGCCCACGAGCAGTACTTC
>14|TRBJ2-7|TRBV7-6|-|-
CASSLFSSSYEQYF
TGTGCCAGCAGCTTATTTAGCAGCTCCTACGAGCAGTACTTC
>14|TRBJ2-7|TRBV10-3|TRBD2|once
CAISESGGGKEQYF
TGTGCCATCAGTGAGTCCGGCGGGGGAAAAGAGCAGTACTTC
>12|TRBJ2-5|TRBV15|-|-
CATRAAGETQYF
TGTGCCACCAGAGCAGCAGGAGAGACCCAGTACTTC
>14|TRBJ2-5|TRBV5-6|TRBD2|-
CASSLVAGVETQYF
TGTGCCAGCAGCTTGGTAGCGGGGGTGGAGACCCAGTACTTC
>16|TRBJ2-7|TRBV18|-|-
CASSPLRGNSSYEQYF
TGTGCCAGCTCACCACTTAGAGGAAATAGCTCCTACGAGCAGTACTTC
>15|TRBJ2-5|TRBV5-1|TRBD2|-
CASSWTSGGQETQYF
TGCGCCAGCAGCTGGACTAGCGGGGGCCAAGAGACCCAGTACTTC
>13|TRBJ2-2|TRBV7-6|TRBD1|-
CASSYAGTGEMFF
TGTGCCAGCAGCTACGCCGGGACAGGGGAGATGTTTTTT
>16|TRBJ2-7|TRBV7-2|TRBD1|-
CASSFIGTDLSYEQYF
TGTGCCAGCAGCTTTATCGGGACAGACCTCTCCTACGAGCAGTACTTC
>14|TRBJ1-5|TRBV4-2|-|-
CASSQGASNQPQHF
TGTGCCAGCAGCCAAGGGGCAAGCAATCAGCCCCAGCATTTT
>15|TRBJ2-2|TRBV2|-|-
CASSGLITGTGELFF
TGTGCCAGCAGTGGATTGATTACGGGAACCGGGGAGCTGTTTTTT
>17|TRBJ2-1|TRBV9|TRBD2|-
CASSQTSGGTNYNEQFF
TGTGCCAGCAGCCAAACTAGCGGGGGGACTAACTACAATGAGCAGTTCTTC
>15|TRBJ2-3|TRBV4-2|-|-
CASSQVVRVTDTQYF
TGTGCCAGCAGCCAAGTCGTCAGGGTCACAGATACGCAGTATTTT
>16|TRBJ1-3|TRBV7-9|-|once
CASSSGTHGSGNTIYF
TGTGCCAGCAGCAGCGGGACACACGGCTCTGGAAACACCATATATTTT
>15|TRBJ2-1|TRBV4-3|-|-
CASSQAIQVLNEQFF
TGCGCCAGCAGCCAAGCGATACAGGTTTTGAATGAGCAGTTCTTC
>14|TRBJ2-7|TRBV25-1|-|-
CASSELRGTFKQYF
TGTGCCAGCAGTGAATTAAGGGGGACGTTCAAGCAGTACTTC